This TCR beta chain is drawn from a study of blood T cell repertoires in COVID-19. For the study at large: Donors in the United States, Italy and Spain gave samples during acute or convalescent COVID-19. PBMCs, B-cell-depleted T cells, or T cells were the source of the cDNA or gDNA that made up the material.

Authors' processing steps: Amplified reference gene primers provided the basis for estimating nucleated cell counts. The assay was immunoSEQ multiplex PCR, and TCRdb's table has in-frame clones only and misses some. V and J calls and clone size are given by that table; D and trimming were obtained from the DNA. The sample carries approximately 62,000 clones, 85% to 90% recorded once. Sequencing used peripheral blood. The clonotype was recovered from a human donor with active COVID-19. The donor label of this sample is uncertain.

CDR3 coding DNA: TGTGCCAGCAGCTTGGACAGGGGAACAGATACGCAGTATTTT. Protein sequence: CASSLDRGTDTQYF. The chain uses TRBV11-2 and TRBJ2-3, with TRBD1 matching over 9 bases. This CDR3 has 14 amino acids. CDR1 is SGHAT and CDR2 is FQNNGV in the germline V gene. V trimming: 3 bases; J trimming: 3 bases; junction bases outside the gene matches: 1. The full variable domain, its missing parts supplied by reference TRBV11-2 and TRBJ2-3, is EAGVAQSPRYKIIEKRQSVAFWCNPISGHATLYWYQQILGQGPKLLIQFQNNGVVDDSQLPKDRFSAERLKGVDSTLKIQPAKLEDSAVYLCASSLDRGTDTQYFGPGTRLTVL.